This entry describes one T cell receptor beta chain. Its specificity is unknown. The junction departs from germline at one end; a sequencing error may be responsible. The data are from a study of T cells in Graves' hyperthyroidism and ophthalmopathy. Study-wide background: Before any treatment, at initial diagnosis, peripheral blood was collected. Study-level points and caveats: A model built on 13 V-J features separated ophthalmopathy from stable hyperthyroidism.

Germline V lookup: CDR1 GTSNPN, CDR2 SVGIG (reference sequence). The CDR3 spans 11 residues. Amplification of TCR beta CDR3 regions used RNA as the template. First-round RT-PCR of the TCR CDR3 relied on the HTBI primer set. MiXCR was run by TCRdb on the multiplex PCR reads, yielding one entry per CDR3 protein. Altogether almost 600,000 distinct CDR3 sequences are present, roughly 13% being singletons, with the ten largest covering roughly 5.7%. Material for sequencing was blood. The chain combines TRBV30 with TRBJ2-1, with D unclear. The source is a woman aged 30 to 39 with Graves' hyperthyroidism that later progressed to Graves' ophthalmopathy. CDR3 protein: CDWSAVNEQFF. In DNA form, the CDR3 reads TGTGACTGGAGTGCGGTTAATGAGCAGTTCTTC.